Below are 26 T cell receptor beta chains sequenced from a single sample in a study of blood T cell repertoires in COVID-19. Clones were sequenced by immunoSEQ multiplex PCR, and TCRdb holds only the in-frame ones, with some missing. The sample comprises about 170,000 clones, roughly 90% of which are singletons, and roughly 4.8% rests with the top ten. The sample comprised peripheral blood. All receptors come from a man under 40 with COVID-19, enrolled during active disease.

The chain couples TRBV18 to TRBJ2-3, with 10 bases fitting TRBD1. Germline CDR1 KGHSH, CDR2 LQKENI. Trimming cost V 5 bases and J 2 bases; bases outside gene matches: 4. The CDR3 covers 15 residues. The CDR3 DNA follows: TGTGCCAGCTCAACACGACAGGGGGCCACAGATACGCAGTATTTT. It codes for CASSTRQGATDTQYF.

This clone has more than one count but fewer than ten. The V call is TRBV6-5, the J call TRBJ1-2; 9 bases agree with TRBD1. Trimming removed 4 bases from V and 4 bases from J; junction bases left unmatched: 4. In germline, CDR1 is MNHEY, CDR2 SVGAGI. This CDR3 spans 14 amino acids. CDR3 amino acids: CASSLGQGSYGYTF. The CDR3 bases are TGTGCCAGCAGTTTGGGACAGGGTAGCTATGGCTACACCTTC.

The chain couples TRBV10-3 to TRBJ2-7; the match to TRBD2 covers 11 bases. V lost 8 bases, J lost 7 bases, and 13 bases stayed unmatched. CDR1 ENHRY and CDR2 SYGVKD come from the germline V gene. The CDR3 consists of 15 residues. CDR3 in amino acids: CAIGSTSGSGEEQYF. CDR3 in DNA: TGTGCCATCGGATCCACTAGCGGGAGTGGGGAAGAGCAGTACTTC.

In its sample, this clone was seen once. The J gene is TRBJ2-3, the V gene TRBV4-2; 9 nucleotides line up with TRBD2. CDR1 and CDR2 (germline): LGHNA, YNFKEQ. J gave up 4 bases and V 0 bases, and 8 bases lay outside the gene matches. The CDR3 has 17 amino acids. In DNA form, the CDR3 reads TGTGCCAGCAGCCAAGATCTGGCGGGAGGGATGGCAGATACGCAGTATTTT. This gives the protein CASSQDLAGGMADTQYF.

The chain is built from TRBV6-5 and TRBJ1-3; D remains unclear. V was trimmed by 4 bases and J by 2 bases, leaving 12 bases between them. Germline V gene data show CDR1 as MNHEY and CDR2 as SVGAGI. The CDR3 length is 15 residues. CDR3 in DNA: TGTGCCAGCAGTTCTAGCCCAGCCACTGGAAACACCATATATTTT. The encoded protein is CASSSSPATGNTIYF.

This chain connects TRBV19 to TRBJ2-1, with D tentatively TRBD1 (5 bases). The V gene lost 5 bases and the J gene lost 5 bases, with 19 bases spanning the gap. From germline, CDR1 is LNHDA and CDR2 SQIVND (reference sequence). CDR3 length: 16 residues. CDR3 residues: CASSFGASFFHNEQFF. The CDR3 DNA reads TGTGCCAGTAGTTTTGGGGCCTCGTTCTTTCACAATGAGCAGTTCTTC.

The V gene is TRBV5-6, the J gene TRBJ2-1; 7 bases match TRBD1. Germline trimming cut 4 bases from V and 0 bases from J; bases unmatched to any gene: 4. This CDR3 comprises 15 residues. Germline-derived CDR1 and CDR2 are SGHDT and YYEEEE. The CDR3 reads CASSPGTASYNEQFF. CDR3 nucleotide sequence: TGTGCCAGCAGCCCCGGGACAGCCTCCTACAATGAGCAGTTCTTC.

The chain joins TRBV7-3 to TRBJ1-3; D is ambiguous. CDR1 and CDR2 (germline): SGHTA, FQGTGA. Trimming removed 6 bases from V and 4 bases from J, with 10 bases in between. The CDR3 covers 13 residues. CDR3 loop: CASSRETGNTIYF. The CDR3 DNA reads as TGTGCCAGCAGTAGAGAAACGGGAAACACCATATATTTT.

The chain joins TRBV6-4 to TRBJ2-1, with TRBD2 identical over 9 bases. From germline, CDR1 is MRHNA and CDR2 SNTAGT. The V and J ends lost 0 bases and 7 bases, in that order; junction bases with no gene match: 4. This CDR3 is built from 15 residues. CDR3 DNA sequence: TGTGCCAGCAGTGACTCCGCGGGAGGGCCGAATGAGCAGTTCTTC. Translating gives CASSDSAGGPNEQFF.

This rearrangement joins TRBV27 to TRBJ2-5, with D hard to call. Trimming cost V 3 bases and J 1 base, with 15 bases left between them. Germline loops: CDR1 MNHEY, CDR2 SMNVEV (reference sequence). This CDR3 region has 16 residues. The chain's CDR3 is CASSFHLPASQETQYF. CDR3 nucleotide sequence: TGTGCCAGCAGTTTCCACCTCCCTGCGTCCCAAGAGACCCAGTACTTC.

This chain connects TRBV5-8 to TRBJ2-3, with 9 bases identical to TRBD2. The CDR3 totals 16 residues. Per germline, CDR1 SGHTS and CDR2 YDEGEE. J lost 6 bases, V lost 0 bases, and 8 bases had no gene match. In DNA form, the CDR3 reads TGTGCCAGCAGCTTGGCCTTTGCGGGGGGGCCCGATACGCAGTATTTT. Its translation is CASSLAFAGGPDTQYF.

CDR3 DNA: TGTGCCAGCTCACCAAGGGGACTAGCGGGCACAGATACGCAGTATTTT. It encodes CASSPRGLAGTDTQYF. The chain recombines TRBV18 with TRBJ2-3; 11 positions agree with TRBD2. Germline CDR1 is KGHSH and CDR2 is LQKENI. The CDR3 is made up of 16 amino acids. The V segment lost 2 bases and the J segment 1 base; nucleotides outside the gene matches: 2.

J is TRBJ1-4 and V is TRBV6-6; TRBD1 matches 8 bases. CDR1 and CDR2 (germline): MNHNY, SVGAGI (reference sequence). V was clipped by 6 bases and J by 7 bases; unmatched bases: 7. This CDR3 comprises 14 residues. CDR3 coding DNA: TGTGCCAGCAGGATAACAGGGGGGCGTGAAAAACTGTTTTTT. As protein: CASRITGGREKLFF.

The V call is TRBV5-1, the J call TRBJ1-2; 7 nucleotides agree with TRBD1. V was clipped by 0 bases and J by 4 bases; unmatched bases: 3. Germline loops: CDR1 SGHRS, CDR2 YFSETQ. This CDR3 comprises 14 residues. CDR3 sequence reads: CASSLEGGVYGYTF. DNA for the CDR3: TGCGCCAGCAGCTTGGAAGGGGGCGTCTATGGCTACACCTTC.

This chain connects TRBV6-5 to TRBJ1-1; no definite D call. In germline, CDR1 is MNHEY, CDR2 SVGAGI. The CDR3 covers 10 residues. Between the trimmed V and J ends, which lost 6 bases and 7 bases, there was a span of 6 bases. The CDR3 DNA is TGTGCCAGCAGGGAGATTGAAGCTTTCTTT. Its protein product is CASREIEAFF.

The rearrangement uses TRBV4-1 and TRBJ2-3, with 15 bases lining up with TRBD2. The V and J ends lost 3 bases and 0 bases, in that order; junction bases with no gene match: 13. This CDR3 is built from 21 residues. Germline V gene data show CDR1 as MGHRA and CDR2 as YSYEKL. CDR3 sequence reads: CASSHLPGLAGGSPSTDTQYF. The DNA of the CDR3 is TGCGCCAGCAGCCATTTGCCGGGACTAGCGGGGGGCTCGCCTAGCACAGATACGCAGTATTTT.

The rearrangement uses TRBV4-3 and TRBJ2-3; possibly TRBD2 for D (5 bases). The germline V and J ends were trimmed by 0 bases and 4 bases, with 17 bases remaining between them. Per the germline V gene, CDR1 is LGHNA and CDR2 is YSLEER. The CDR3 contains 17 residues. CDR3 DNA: TGCGCCAGCAGCCAAGATTCAGGACTGACCCGCCCAGATACGCAGTATTTT. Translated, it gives CASSQDSGLTRPDTQYF.

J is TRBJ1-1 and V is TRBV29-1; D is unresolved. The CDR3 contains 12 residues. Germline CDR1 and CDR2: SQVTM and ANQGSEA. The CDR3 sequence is CSSLPGNTEAFF. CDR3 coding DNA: TGCAGTTCGCTACCCGGGAACACTGAAGCTTTCTTT.

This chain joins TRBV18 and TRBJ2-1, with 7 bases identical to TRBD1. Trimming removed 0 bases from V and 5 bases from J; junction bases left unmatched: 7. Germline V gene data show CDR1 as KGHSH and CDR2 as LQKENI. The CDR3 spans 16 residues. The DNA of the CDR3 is TGTGCCAGCTCACCACCCCACAGGGGTCCGGACAATGAGCAGTTCTTC. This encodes CASSPPHRGPDNEQFF.

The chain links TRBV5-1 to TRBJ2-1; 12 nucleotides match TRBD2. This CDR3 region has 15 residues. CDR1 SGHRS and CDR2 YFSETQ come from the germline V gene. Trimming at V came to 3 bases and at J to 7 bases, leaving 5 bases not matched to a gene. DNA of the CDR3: TGCGCCAGCAGCTACCTAGCGGGAGGGCCTAATGAGCAGTTCTTC. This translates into CASSYLAGGPNEQFF.

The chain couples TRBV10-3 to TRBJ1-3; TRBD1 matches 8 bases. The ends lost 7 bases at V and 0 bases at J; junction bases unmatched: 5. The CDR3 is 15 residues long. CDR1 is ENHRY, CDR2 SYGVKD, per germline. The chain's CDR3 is CAITSGTGSGNTIYF. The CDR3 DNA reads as TGTGCCATCACCTCGGGGACAGGCTCTGGAAACACCATATATTTT.

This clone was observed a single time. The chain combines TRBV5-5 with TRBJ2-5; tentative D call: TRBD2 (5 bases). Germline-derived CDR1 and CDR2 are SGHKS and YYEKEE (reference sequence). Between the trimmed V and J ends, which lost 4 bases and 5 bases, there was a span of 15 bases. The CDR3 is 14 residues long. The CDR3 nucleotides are TGTGCCAGCAGCCCGGGGAATTTGAGGGAGACCCAGTACTTC. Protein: CASSPGNLRETQYF.

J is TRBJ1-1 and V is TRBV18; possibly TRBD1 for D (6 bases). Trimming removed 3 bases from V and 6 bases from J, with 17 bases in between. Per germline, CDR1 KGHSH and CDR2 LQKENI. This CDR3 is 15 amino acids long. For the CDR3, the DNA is TGTGCCAGCTCACCCCTTCTTATGACAGGCTCTGAAGCTTTCTTT. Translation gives CASSPLLMTGSEAFF.

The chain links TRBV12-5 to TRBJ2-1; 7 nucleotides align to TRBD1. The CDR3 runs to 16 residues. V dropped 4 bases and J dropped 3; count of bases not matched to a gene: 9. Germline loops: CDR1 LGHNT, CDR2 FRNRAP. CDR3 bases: TGTGCTAGTGGTTCGACCGGGACAGAGGGCTACAATGAGCAGTTCTTC. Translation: CASGSTGTEGYNEQFF.

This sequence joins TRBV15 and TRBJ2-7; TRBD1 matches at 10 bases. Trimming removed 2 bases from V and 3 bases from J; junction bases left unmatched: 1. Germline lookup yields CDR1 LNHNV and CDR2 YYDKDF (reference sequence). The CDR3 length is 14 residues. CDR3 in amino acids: CATSRRTGGYEQYF. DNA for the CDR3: TGTGCCACCAGCAGACGGACAGGGGGCTACGAGCAGTACTTC.

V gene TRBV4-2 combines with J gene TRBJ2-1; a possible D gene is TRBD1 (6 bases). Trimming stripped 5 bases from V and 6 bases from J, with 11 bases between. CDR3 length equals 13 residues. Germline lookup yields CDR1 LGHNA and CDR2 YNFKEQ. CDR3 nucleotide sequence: TGTGCCAGCAGCTTTCAGGGGCCCAATGAGCAGTTCTTC. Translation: CASSFQGPNEQFF.